This TCR beta chain was captured by sequencing in a study of control samples from healthy donors and cancer patients (dated by TCRdb to about 2020). The library was built by means of the immunoSEQ multiplex PCR assay. Drawn from immuneACCESS, this table holds only the in-frame rearrangements with V and J called that TCRdb kept. Clones are partly lost; checked studies trace under half to an unresolved V gene and leave the rest unexplained. The sample table shows over 150,000 clones, and under 96% are seen once. 1% of the sample is taken by the ten largest. This clone has only a few counts. The antigen this receptor binds is unknown. No qualities accompany the bases; no much larger clone lies one base away. Sequencing was carried out using blood. The source is a woman aged 25 to 39 in good health.

CDR3 loop: CATSDSWTGSEQYF. The DNA sequence reads TGTGCCACCAGTGATTCCTGGACAGGGAGCGAGCAGTACTTC. The chain joins TRBV24-1 to TRBJ2-7, with 8 middle bases fitting TRBD1. Inclusive of the bounding cysteine and phenylalanine, the CDR3 is 14 residues long. The retained sequence is limited to the CDR3, 42 bases, with the frame set at the first base. The germline V gene yields KGHDR for CDR1 and SFDVKD for CDR2. Here V drops 2 bases and J drops 6 bases, and the junction holds 5 bases not matched to any gene.